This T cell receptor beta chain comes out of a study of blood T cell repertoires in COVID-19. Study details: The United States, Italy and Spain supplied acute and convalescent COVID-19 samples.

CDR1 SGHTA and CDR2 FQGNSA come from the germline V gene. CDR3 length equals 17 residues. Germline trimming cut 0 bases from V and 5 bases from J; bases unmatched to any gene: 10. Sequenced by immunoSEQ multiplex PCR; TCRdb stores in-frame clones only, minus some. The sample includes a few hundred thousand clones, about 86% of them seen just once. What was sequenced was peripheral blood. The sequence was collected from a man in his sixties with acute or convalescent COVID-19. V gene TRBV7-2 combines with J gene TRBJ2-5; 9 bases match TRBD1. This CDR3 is CASSLAGTGPAGETQYF. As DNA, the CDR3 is TGTGCCAGCAGCTTAGCGGGGACAGGGCCTGCCGGGGAGACCCAGTACTTC.